This TCR beta chain was profiled in a study of T cell repertoires in cytomegalovirus infection. Study context: Both a matching HLA type and CMV infection were indicated by public TCR beta signatures.

TCRdb processed the reads anew with MiXCR; each CDR3 protein has one entry. The top ten hold 6.5% to 10% of the sample, which has fewer than 700,000 distinct CDR3 sequences, roughly 26% seen once. The CDR3 runs 11 residues. The V gene's germline CDR1 is SQVTM and CDR2 ANQGSEA. The ends were cut back, 8 bases at V and 4 bases at J, with 11 bases in the middle. This clonotype was counted many times. The sample was CD8+ T cells from PBMCs. The rearrangement uses TRBV29-1 and TRBJ1-2; D uncertain. This clonotype was obtained from a human donor in good health (CMV status not recorded). Some clones in this sample may be carry-over from other donors' samples. The CDR3 sequence is CSYSTAYGYTF. The CDR3 DNA follows: TGCAGCTATAGTACCGCCTATGGCTACACCTTC.